Described below is a single T cell receptor (beta chain) sequence and its context. Its antigen remains unidentified. No much larger clone is present one base from it, and per-base qualities are unavailable. Each collaborating institution followed its own protocols to collect whole blood in K2EDTA tubes. For TCRbeta analysis, collaborators shipped samples as frozen whole blood, isolated PBMCs, or DNA extracted from either of those sample types. This entry belongs to a study of blood T cell repertoires in COVID-19 (TCRdb year 2020). Background on the whole study: The collaborator samples originated in the United States, Italy and Spain and spanned the acute and convalescent phases of COVID-19. Where available, HLA class I and class II types were obtained from metadata supplied by the sample provider rather than from assay-based typing. The sample metadata nearly always contained a de-identified subject ID, COVID-19 status, age in years and sex. The material from the prospective study consisted of cDNA or gDNA derived from T cells, B-cell-depleted T cells, or PBMCs. The repertoires were released in a freely available public database intended as a resource for research on the immune response to SARS-CoV-2. Samples came from the ongoing ImmuneRACE study (first 160 participants) plus 1,254 subjects from 6 global collaborators. Subjects who had been exposed to COVID-19, were actively infected with it, or had recovered from it provided the deeply sampled blood TCRbeta repertoires that made up the dataset.

The CDR3 has 15 amino acids, counting the end cysteine and phenylalanine. The read is trimmed to its CDR3 DNA, 45 bases read in frame from base 1. V is shortened by 4 bases, J by 5 bases, and the region joining them spans 16 bases. CDR1 SGHDT and CDR2 YYEEEE were looked up in the germline V gene. The investigation overall reported the following: The amount of clinical and demographic metadata varied by source and participant and was provided uncurated.

The immunoSEQ Assay, a bias-controlled multiplex PCR, was used to amplify TCRbeta CDR3 regions from genomic DNA. In the original analysis: Within the assay, amplification of reference gene primers was used to estimate how many nucleated cells each sample contained. To quantify the absolute abundance of each unique TCRbeta CDR3 rearrangement, sequence reads were collapsed and filtered. Productive Simpson clonality was computed per sample as the square root of Simpson's diversity index over productive rearrangements. The table comes from immuneACCESS by way of TCRdb, which keeps in-frame sequences with V and J called. Part of the clones is missing from these tables; in studies checked, under half for an unresolved V gene and the rest for unknown reasons. The V and J calls and the clone size are those of that table, but D and trimming were determined from the DNA. Within this sample are about 130,000 clones, with around 85% of them counted one time only. In total, the top ten clones hold 16% of the sample.

Input material: peripheral blood. The clonotype originates from a woman aged 50 to 60 with acute or convalescent COVID-19. The chain was built from TRBV5-6 and TRBJ1-5; the D gene is perhaps TRBD1, from 5 matching bases. Here the CDR3 is given as CASSRRGRNDQPQHF. The DNA sequence is TGTGCCAGCAGCCGGAGGGGCAGGAATGATCAGCCCCAGCATTTT. The reference TRBV5-6 and TRBJ1-5 proteins fill in what lies around the CDR3, so the full variable domain reads DAGVTQSPTHLIKTRGQQVTLRCSPKSGHDTVSWYQQALGQGPQFIFQYYEEEERQRGNFPDRFSGHQFPNYSSELNVNALLLGDSALYLCASSRRGRNDQPQHFGDGTRLSIL.